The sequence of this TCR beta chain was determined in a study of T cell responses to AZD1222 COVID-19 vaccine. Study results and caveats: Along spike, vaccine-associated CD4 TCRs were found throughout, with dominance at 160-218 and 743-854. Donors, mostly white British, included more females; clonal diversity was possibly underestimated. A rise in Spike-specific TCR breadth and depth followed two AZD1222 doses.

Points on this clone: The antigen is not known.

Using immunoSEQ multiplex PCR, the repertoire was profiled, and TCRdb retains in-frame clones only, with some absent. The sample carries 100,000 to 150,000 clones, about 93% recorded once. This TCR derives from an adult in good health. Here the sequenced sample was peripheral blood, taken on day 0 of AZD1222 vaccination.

CDR3 coding DNA: TGTGCCAGCAGTTTATTGGGCGGGAGGCGAGAGACCCAGTACTTC. Translating it yields CASSLLGGRRETQYF. V usage is TRBV28 and J usage is TRBJ2-5; 8 nucleotides agree with TRBD2. CDR1 and CDR2 from the germline V gene are MDHEN and SYDVKM. V gave up 1 base and J gave up 4 bases; unmatched junction bases: 5. There are 15 residues in the CDR3.